One and the same sample provided the 2 T cell receptor beta chains below, sequenced in a study of cytomegalovirus exposure and HLA in healthy donors. The assay was immunoSEQ multiplex PCR, and TCRdb's table has in-frame clones only and misses some. The sample lists about 240,000 clones; around 87% were seen once. The sample taken for sequencing was PBMCs. The source is a young woman in good health and CMV-seropositive.

This chain connects TRBV6-1 to TRBJ2-5; D remains unclear. The germline V gene has CDR1 MNHNS and CDR2 SASEGT. The CDR3 extends over 17 amino acids. V was clipped by 2 bases and J by 3 bases, with 19 bases between them. The CDR3 loop is CASSESPLYTQKETQYF. The CDR3 coding sequence is TGTGCCAGCAGTGAATCCCCCCTGTATACACAAAAAGAGACCCAGTACTTC.

The V and J genes are TRBV6-5 and TRBJ2-1; D is perhaps TRBD2 (6 bases). Germline loops: CDR1 MNHEY, CDR2 SVGAGI. This CDR3 has 15 residues. V was trimmed by 0 bases and J by 8 bases, leaving 14 bases between them. Written as DNA, the CDR3 is TGTGCCAGCAGTTACTCGGGACTGGATTTGGATGAGCAGTTCTTC. This encodes CASSYSGLDLDEQFF.